These 25 T cell receptor beta chains were all obtained from the same sample, sequenced in a study of metastatic and nonmetastatic thyroid tumors. Not a single patient had been given any form of treatment at any point before undergoing thyroid surgery. Through MiXCR, TCRdb re-clonotyped the PCR reads. This sample has 6,500 to 8,000 clones, with around 28% found just once. Sequenced: tumor tissue. The receptors were gathered from a male donor with papillary thyroid cancer or a benign thyroid nodule (not recorded which). Some clones in this sample may be carry-over from other donors' samples.

The V gene is TRBV7-2, the J gene TRBJ1-1, with TRBD1 matching over 8 bases. The CDR3 covers 14 residues. J lost 3 bases, V lost 4 bases, and 4 bases had no gene match. Germline-derived CDR1 and CDR2 are SGHTA and FQGNSA. CDR3 in DNA: TGTGCCAGCAGCTCTCGGACAGGGTACACTGAAGCTTTCTTT. This sequence encodes CASSSRTGYTEAFF.

This sequence joins TRBV30 and TRBJ2-7, with D uncertain. V lost 1 base to trimming and J lost 0 bases, with 4 bases between them. The CDR3 consists of 12 residues. The V gene's germline CDR1 is GTSNPN and CDR2 SVGIG (reference sequence). In DNA form, the CDR3 reads TGTGCCTGGAGTGGACACTCCTACGAGCAGTACTTC. Protein: CAWSGHSYEQYF. Combining the CDR3 with reference TRBV30 and TRBJ2-7 gives the whole variable domain SQTIHQWPATLVQPVGSPLSLECTVEGTSNPNLYWYRQAAGRGLQLLFYSVGIGQISSEVPQNLSASRPQDRQFILSSKKLLLSDSGFYLCAWSGHSYEQYFGPGTRLTVT.

This clone was seen a handful of times. V usage is TRBV6-5 and J usage is TRBJ2-7; TRBD1 or TRBD2 may be the D gene (5 bases each). Trimming left V 2 bases short and J 3 bases short, with 14 bases between. Germline V gene sequence: CDR1 MNHEY, CDR2 SVGAGI. The CDR3 totals 15 residues. The CDR3 here is CASSYQTGTIYEQYF. As DNA, the CDR3 is TGTGCCAGCAGTTACCAGACCGGGACCATCTACGAGCAGTACTTC.

The chain couples TRBV11-2 to TRBJ1-5, with 7 positions matching TRBD1. V dropped 1 base and J dropped 5; count of bases not matched to a gene: 17. The CDR3 runs 19 residues. Looked up from germline, CDR1 is SGHAT and CDR2 is FQNNGV. CDR3 protein: CASSLGQGSIVWRDQPQHF. As DNA, the CDR3 is TGTGCCAGCAGCTTAGGACAGGGAAGTATAGTTTGGCGGGATCAGCCCCAGCATTTT.

The CDR3 DNA sequence: TGTGCCAGCAGCCCGACTAGCGGGTTCACAGATACGCAGTATTTT. This sequence encodes CASSPTSGFTDTQYF. The chain uses TRBV9 and TRBJ2-3, with 10 bases aligning to TRBD2. The CDR3 is 15 amino acids. V dropped 4 bases and J dropped 2; count of bases not matched to a gene: 4. Looked up from germline, CDR1 is SGDLS and CDR2 is YYNGEE.

This clone was observed many times. This chain links TRBV6-1 with TRBJ2-1; tentative D call: TRBD2 (5 bases). Between the trimmed V and J ends, which lost 0 bases and 0 bases, there was a span of 18 bases. The CDR3 consists of 19 residues. The germline gives CDR1 MNHNS, CDR2 SASEGT. The CDR3 DNA reads TGTGCCAGCAGTGAAGCGCCCCCCGCCTTCCGGGACTCCTACAATGAGCAGTTCTTC. As protein: CASSEAPPAFRDSYNEQFF.

The rearrangement joins TRBV30 to TRBJ1-2, with 9 bases identical to TRBD1. The CDR3 loop spans 16 amino acids. The germline V gene encodes CDR1 GTSNPN and CDR2 SVGIG (reference sequence). The V and J ends lost 1 base and 1 base, in that order; junction bases with no gene match: 7. The chain's CDR3 is CAWSGGGQGFNYGYTF. The CDR3 region has the DNA TGTGCCTGGAGTGGAGGGGGACAGGGTTTTAACTATGGCTACACCTTC.

This clone showed up just a few times. The chain employs TRBV12-3 or TRBV12-4 and TRBJ1-2; a weak D match, TRBD1 (5 bases). Trimming left V 6 bases short and J 7 bases short, with 21 bases between. The CDR3 runs 15 residues. CDR3 amino acids: CASSSSDGTLSGYTF. In nucleotides, the CDR3 is TGTGCCAGCAGCTCCTCGGACGGGACCCTATCTGGCTACACCTTC.

This clone was seen a few times. V and J are TRBV6-1 and TRBJ2-2; unclear D gene. The CDR3 loop spans 12 amino acids. Germline CDR1 MNHNS, CDR2 SASEGT. The germline V and J ends were trimmed by 8 bases and 5 bases, with 9 bases remaining between them. CDR3 in DNA: TGTGCCAGCCCAGCTAGTACCGGGGAGCTGTTTTTT. Its protein product is CASPASTGELFF.

This clone has only a few counts. The chain links TRBV7-2 to TRBJ1-1; unclear D gene. Germline V gene sequence: CDR1 SGHTA, CDR2 FQGNSA. The CDR3 is 15 residues long. With 0 bases removed from V and 2 bases from J, the gap between germline ends came to 10 bases. Here the CDR3 reads CASSLALGSNTEAFF. Here the CDR3 DNA reads TGTGCCAGCAGCTTAGCGCTGGGCTCCAACACTGAAGCTTTCTTT.

This clone was recorded a few times. This chain uses TRBV6-1 with TRBJ1-4; no definite D call. The CDR3 contains 15 residues. The germline V and J ends were trimmed by 10 bases and 5 bases, with 20 bases remaining between them. The germline CDR1 and CDR2 sequences are MNHNS and SASEGT. The CDR3 coding sequence is TGTGCCACCCGGGTCCCACTCCTGGAAAATGAAAAACTGTTTTTT. Residues: CATRVPLLENEKLFF.

This clone was picked up a small number of times. CDR3 in amino acids: CASSEADDSPGEQYF. CDR3 coding DNA: TGTGCCAGCAGTGAGGCGGACGATTCTCCGGGCGAGCAGTACTTC. This rearrangement joins TRBV6-1 to TRBJ2-7; no clear D. The CDR3 runs 15 residues. V was clipped by 3 bases and J by 6 bases, with 18 bases between them. Per the germline V gene, CDR1 is MNHNS and CDR2 is SASEGT.

The chain has TRBV6-1 and TRBJ2-1, with a weak D call TRBD1 (5 bases). CDR1 and CDR2 from the germline V gene are MNHNS and SASEGT. V shed 5 bases and J shed 9 bases, with 14 bases lying between them. CDR3 length: 13 amino acids. The CDR3 nucleotides are TGTGCCAGCAGTAGACAGATATCGAGTGAGCAGTTCTTC. Translation: CASSRQISSEQFF.

By share, this clone counts as large (0.1 to 1%). The chain employs TRBV5-8 and TRBJ2-3; 8 bases match TRBD2. V gave up 0 bases and J gave up 6 bases; unmatched junction bases: 6. The CDR3 is 15 residues long. CDR1 SGHTS and CDR2 YDEGEE come from the germline V gene. The CDR3 bases are TGTGCCAGCAGCTTGGAGGGACTAGGGAAGGATACGCAGTATTTT. Translating gives CASSLEGLGKDTQYF.

In this sample, this clone turned up a few times. V gene TRBV10-3 combines with J gene TRBJ2-7; D is ambiguous. The CDR3 runs 13 residues. Between the trimmed V and J ends, which lost 4 bases and 0 bases, there was a span of 7 bases. Germline CDR1 reads ENHRY; CDR2 reads SYGVKD. The CDR3 is CAISVGPSYEQYF. The CDR3 region has the DNA TGTGCCATCAGTGTCGGGCCCTCCTACGAGCAGTACTTC.

By proportion, this clone is medium-sized. The chain carries TRBV5-1 and TRBJ2-1; D not certain. The V end was cut by 0 bases, the J end by 6 bases, with 13 bases between. Germline CDR1 reads SGHRS; CDR2 reads YFSETQ. The CDR3 is made up of 15 amino acids. The CDR3 here is CASSLDGSYFNEQFF. The CDR3 nucleotides read TGCGCCAGCAGCTTGGACGGCAGTTACTTCAATGAGCAGTTCTTC. Filled out from reference TRBV5-1 and TRBJ2-1, the complete variable domain reads KAGVTQTPRYLIKTRGQQVTLSCSPISGHRSVSWYQQTPGQGLQFLFEYFSETQRNKGNFPGRFSGRQFSNSRSEMNVSTLELGDSALYLCASSLDGSYFNEQFFGPGTRLTVL.

This clone is labeled medium-sized (0.01 to 0.1%). The CDR3 region has the DNA TGTGCCAGCAGACCAGGGTCGCAAGCTTTCTTT. Protein product: CASRPGSQAFF. This chain connects TRBV6-1 to TRBJ1-1; D is perhaps TRBD1 (5 bases). Trimming removed 6 bases from V and 9 bases from J, with 11 bases in between. The CDR3 totals 11 residues. Germline V gene sequence: CDR1 MNHNS, CDR2 SASEGT.

This chain links TRBV18 with TRBJ1-1; a possible D gene is TRBD1 (6 bases). Germline CDR1 reads KGHSH; CDR2 reads LQKENI. V was pared by 2 bases and J by 7 bases, with 17 bases between. The length of the CDR3 is 15 residues. The CDR3 loop is CASSPSPRGGLEAFF. The DNA of the CDR3 is TGTGCCAGCTCACCAAGTCCGAGGGGGGGACTTGAAGCTTTCTTT.

In its sample, this clone was seen a few times. This chain connects TRBV30 to TRBJ2-5; no firm D call. The V end was cut by 4 bases, the J end by 3 bases, with 12 bases between. The CDR3 covers 13 residues. CDR1 is GTSNPN, CDR2 SVGIG, per germline (reference sequence). The CDR3 DNA reads as TGTGCCTGGAACCCCCAGACGAAAGAGACCCAGTACTTC. Translated, it gives CAWNPQTKETQYF.

This sequence joins TRBV6-2 or TRBV6-3 and TRBJ2-1; 13 bases line up with TRBD2. The germline V gene encodes CDR1 MNHEY and CDR2 SVGEGT. J lost 14 bases, V lost 4 bases, and 5 bases had no gene match. The CDR3 has 13 residues. The CDR3 loop is CASSSLAGGGKFF. CDR3 nucleotide sequence: TGTGCCAGCAGTTCACTAGCGGGAGGGGGAAAGTTCTTC.

By share of the sample, this clone is medium-sized. This rearrangement joins TRBV12-3 or TRBV12-4 to TRBJ1-5; tentatively, D is TRBD1 (6 bases). Trimming took 6 bases from V and 6 from J, leaving 12 bases between them. The CDR3 runs 13 residues. The chain's CDR3 is CASRSQGSQPQHF. The CDR3 coding sequence is TGTGCCAGCAGGTCTCAGGGGAGTCAGCCCCAGCATTTT.

This clone turned up a few times. The chain has TRBV24-1 and TRBJ2-1, with TRBD2 as a possible D gene (5 bases). The CDR3 is 16 residues long. CDR1 is KGHDR, CDR2 SFDVKD, per germline. V was trimmed by 5 bases and J by 0 bases, leaving 13 bases between them. The CDR3 loop reads CATSGGSDASYNEQFF. The DNA for the CDR3 is TGTGCCACCAGTGGCGGTAGCGATGCCTCCTACAATGAGCAGTTCTTC.

The V call is TRBV5-1, the J call TRBJ2-1, with D perhaps being TRBD1 or TRBD2 (5 bases each). The V end lost 0 bases, the J end lost 8 bases, and 24 bases lay between the germline ends. The CDR3 runs to 18 residues. Germline loops: CDR1 SGHRS, CDR2 YFSETQ. CDR3: CASSLGVVRGMRGDEQFF. In DNA form, the CDR3 reads TGCGCCAGCAGCTTGGGGGTAGTGAGGGGCATGAGAGGAGATGAGCAGTTCTTC.

The CDR3 nucleotides are TGTGCCAGCAGTGAATCTGGGATAAATCAGCCCCAGCATTTT. Protein sequence: CASSESGINQPQHF. This chain connects TRBV6-1 to TRBJ1-5; D call uncertain. There are 14 residues in the CDR3. Germline-derived CDR1 and CDR2 are MNHNS and SASEGT. Trimming stripped 2 bases from V and 4 bases from J, with 9 bases between.

This clone was counted a few times. The chain links TRBV25-1 to TRBJ2-1, with TRBD2 matching 8 bases. Losses at the gene ends were 4 bases for V and 8 bases for J; bases not matched to a gene: 1. CDR3 length equals 12 residues. CDR1 and CDR2 (germline): MGHDK, SYGVNS. DNA for the CDR3: TGTGCCAGCAGTGCGACTAGCGATGAGCAGTTCTTC. This translates into CASSATSDEQFF.